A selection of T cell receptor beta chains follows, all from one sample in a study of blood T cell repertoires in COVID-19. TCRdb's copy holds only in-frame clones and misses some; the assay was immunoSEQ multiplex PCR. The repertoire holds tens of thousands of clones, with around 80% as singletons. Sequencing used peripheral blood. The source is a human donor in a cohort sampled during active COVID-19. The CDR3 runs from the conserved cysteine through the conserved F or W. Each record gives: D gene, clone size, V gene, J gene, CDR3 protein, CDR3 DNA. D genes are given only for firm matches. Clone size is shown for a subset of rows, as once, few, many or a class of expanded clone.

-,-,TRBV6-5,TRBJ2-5,CASSYSRTGRQETQYF,TGTGCCAGCAGTTACTCGAGAACAGGGCGACAAGAGACCCAGTACTTC
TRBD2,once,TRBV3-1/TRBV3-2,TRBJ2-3,CASSQGGGTDTQYF,TGTGCCAGCAGCCAGGGGGGGGGCACAGATACGCAGTATTTT
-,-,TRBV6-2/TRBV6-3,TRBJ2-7,CASSFFPGLAFYEQYF,TGTGCCAGCAGTTTTTTTCCGGGACTCGCCTTTTACGAGCAGTACTTC
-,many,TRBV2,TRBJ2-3,CASADSSTTDTQYF,TGTGCCAGTGCTGACAGTTCAACCACAGATACGCAGTATTTT
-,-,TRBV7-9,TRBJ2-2,CASSFTARAGELFF,TGTGCCAGCAGCTTCACAGCCAGGGCCGGGGAGCTGTTTTTT
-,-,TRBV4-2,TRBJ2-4,CASSQGRDSEVYF,TGTGCCAGCAGCCAGGGCCGCGATAGCGAAGTGTACTTC
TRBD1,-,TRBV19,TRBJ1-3,CASSKGTAFGNTIYF,TGTGCCAGTAGCAAAGGGACAGCTTTTGGAAACACCATATATTTT
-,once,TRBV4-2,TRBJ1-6,CASSQDRLAAVVNSPLHF,TGTGCCAGCAGCCAAGATCGACTCGCGGCGGTGGTTAATTCACCCCTCCACTTT
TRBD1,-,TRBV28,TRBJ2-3,CASSPRDRVADTQYF,TGTGCCAGCAGTCCCCGGGACAGGGTGGCAGATACGCAGTATTTT
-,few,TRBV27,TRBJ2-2,CASSHLRDTSTGELFF,TGTGCCAGCAGCCATCTCCGGGACACCAGCACCGGGGAGCTGTTTTTT
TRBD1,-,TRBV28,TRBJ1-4,CASSPDRENEKLFF,TGTGCCAGCAGCCCCGACAGGGAGAATGAAAAACTGTTTTTT